This T cell receptor (beta chain) was profiled in a study of T cell responses to AZD1222 COVID-19 vaccine. Whole-study findings and limits: Spike-specific TCR breadth and depth grew following two AZD1222 doses. Only a handful of people who got AZD1222 tested seropositive at baseline. It should be noted that donors were predominantly white British and more often female, and clonal diversity was possibly underestimated.

In germline, CDR1 is MNHEY, CDR2 SMNVEV (reference sequence). The CDR3 loop spans 19 amino acids. V dropped 1 base and J dropped 0; count of bases not matched to a gene: 9. With regard to this clone: The antigen is not known.

Profiling relied on immunoSEQ multiplex PCR, and the TCRdb table lists in-frame clones only, not all of them. The data show about 150,000 clones, roughly 92% seen once. The chain uses TRBV27 and TRBJ1-6; the match to TRBD1 covers 7 bases. The input for sequencing was peripheral blood, taken on day 0 of AZD1222 vaccination. The receptor comes from an adult in good health. Here the CDR3 DNA reads TGTGCCAGCAGTTTATTAATGACAGGGACGAGCTCCTATAATTCACCCCTCCACTTT. Translated: CASSLLMTGTSSYNSPLHF.